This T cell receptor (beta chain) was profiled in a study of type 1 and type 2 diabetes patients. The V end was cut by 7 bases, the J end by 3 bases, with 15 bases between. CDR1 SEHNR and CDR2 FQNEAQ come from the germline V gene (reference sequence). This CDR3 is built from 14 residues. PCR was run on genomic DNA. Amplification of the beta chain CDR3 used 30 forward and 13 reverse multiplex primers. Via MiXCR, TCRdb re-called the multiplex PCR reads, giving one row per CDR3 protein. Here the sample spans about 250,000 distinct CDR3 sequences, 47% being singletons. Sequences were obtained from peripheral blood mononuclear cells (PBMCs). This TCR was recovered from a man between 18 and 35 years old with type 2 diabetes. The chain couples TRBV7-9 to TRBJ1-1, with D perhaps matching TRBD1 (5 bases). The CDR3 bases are TGTGCCAGCAACGGACCGAGGGACTACACTGAAGCTTTCTTT. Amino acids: CASNGPRDYTEAFF.